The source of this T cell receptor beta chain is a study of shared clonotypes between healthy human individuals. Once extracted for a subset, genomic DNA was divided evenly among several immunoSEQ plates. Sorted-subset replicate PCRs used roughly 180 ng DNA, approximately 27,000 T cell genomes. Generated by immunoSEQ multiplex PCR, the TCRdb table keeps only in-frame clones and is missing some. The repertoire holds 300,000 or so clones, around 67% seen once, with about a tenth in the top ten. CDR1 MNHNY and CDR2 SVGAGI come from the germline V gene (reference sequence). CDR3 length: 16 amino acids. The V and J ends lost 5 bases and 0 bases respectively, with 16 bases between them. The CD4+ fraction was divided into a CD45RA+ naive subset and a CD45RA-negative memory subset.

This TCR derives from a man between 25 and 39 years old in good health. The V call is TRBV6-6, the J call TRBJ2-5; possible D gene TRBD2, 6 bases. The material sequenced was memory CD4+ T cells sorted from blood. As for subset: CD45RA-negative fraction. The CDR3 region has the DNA TGTGCCAGCAGTGCTACGTCACGGGGGAACCAAGAGACCCAGTACTTC. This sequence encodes CASSATSRGNQETQYF.